Listed below are T cell receptor beta chains from one sample, sequenced in a study of a mutant IDH1 vaccine in newly diagnosed glioma. Sequenced by immunoSEQ multiplex PCR; TCRdb stores in-frame clones only, minus some. This repertoire shows 110,000 or so clones, 90% found once; its top ten account for 0.61%. The antigens of these receptors remain unknown. The sample was PBMCs, taken from a glioma patient whose treatment included an IDH1 peptide vaccine. These TCRs come from a woman between 50 and 59 years old with glioma. The CDR3 runs from the conserved cysteine through the conserved F or W. D genes are given only for firm matches. The listing skips clone size in some rows; elsewhere it reads once, few, many or a size class.

j_call v_call d_call clone_size cdr3_length cdr3_nt cdr3_aa
TRBJ2-7 TRBV6-5 TRBD1 - 15 TGTGCCAGCGCCGGATCCGGGACAGGGGAGGACGAGCAGTACTTC CASAGSGTGEDEQYF
TRBJ2-7 TRBV14 TRBD2 - 16 TGTGCCAGCAGCCAAGTCCCGGGGGGAGCGGGAGACGAGCAGTACTTC CASSQVPGGAGDEQYF
TRBJ1-2 TRBV20-1 - - 11 TGCAGTGCCCCGGGATGGGACGGCTACACCTTC CSAPGWDGYTF
TRBJ2-7 TRBV19 TRBD1 - 15 TGTGCCAGTAGTATAAGGGACGACAGGGGCTACGAGCAGTACTTC CASSIRDDRGYEQYF
TRBJ1-1 TRBV10-2 TRBD1 - 16 TGCGCCAGCGGGACAGGGGGCGAAGGACGGAACACTGAAGCTTTCTTT CASGTGGEGRNTEAFF
TRBJ2-2 TRBV7-2 - - 16 TGTGCCAGCACCCCATTCGCACCGGGGAACACCGGGGAGCTGTTTTTT CASTPFAPGNTGELFF
TRBJ1-4 TRBV5-4 TRBD1 - 19 TGTGCCAGCAGCCGAAGGGGGCCCGGAAATCCCCATTTTGCTGAAAAACTGTTTTTT CASSRRGPGNPHFAEKLFF
TRBJ1-2 TRBV6-5 - - 13 TGTGCCAGCCTTCGGAGAAGGGGGAATGGCTACACCTTC CASLRRRGNGYTF
TRBJ1-2 TRBV5-1 - - 15 TGCGCCAGCAGCCAGGGCAGAACTGACGGCTATGGCTACACCTTC CASSQGRTDGYGYTF
TRBJ1-1 TRBV10-3 TRBD1 - 14 TGTGCCATCACCCGACAGGGGATGAACACTGAAGCTTTCTTT CAITRQGMNTEAFF
TRBJ1-1 TRBV9 - - 14 TGTGCCAGCAGCGTTGGCGTAAAGAACACTGAAGCTTTCTTT CASSVGVKNTEAFF
TRBJ2-3 TRBV28 - - 18 TGTGCCAGCAGACCCACAACCCTCGTGGGGTCCTTCACAGATACGCAGTATTTT CASRPTTLVGSFTDTQYF
TRBJ1-2 TRBV9 - - 13 TGTGCCAGCAGCGTAGCTTTGGGAGTTGGCTACACCTTC CASSVALGVGYTF
TRBJ2-3 TRBV27 - - 14 TGTGCCAGCAGTTTATCGATCACCCCAGATACGCAGTATTTT CASSLSITPDTQYF
TRBJ1-4 TRBV7-9 TRBD1 - 11 TGTGCCAGCAGCCGAGGACAGGGGATGTTTTTT CASSRGQGMFF
TRBJ2-2 TRBV7-3 TRBD1 - 12 TGTGCCAGCAGCCGGGACAGGGGGCAACTGTTTTTT CASSRDRGQLFF
TRBJ2-5 TRBV6-1 - - 13 TGTGCCAGCAGTGTCCAGGGTAAAGAGACCCAGTACTTC CASSVQGKETQYF
TRBJ2-5 TRBV7-6 TRBD2 - 17 TGTGCCAGCAGCTTGGGGGGACTAGCGGGAGCGGGGGAGACCCAGTACTTC CASSLGGLAGAGETQYF
TRBJ2-7 TRBV10-2 TRBD2 once 15 TGCGCCAGCAGTTATACTAGCGGGAGTTCCCACGAGCAGTACTTC CASSYTSGSSHEQYF
TRBJ2-1 TRBV6-4 - - 14 TGTGCCAGCGAATTGCGGGCAGACTACAATGAGCAGTTCTTC CASELRADYNEQFF
TRBJ2-1 TRBV10-3 - - 15 TGTGCCATCAGTCAATCTACCCCGACCTACAATGAGCAGTTCTTC CAISQSTPTYNEQFF
TRBJ2-2 TRBV5-6 - once 16 TGTGCCAGCAGCTTAGGGATTAACGCGAACACCGGGGAGCTGTTTTTT CASSLGINANTGELFF
TRBJ2-1 TRBV21-1 - - 16 TGTGCCAGCAGCAAAGGGAAAGCCGGGAGGTCAAATGAGCAGTTCTTC CASSKGKAGRSNEQFF
TRBJ2-7 TRBV6-5 TRBD1 - 15 TGTGCCAGCAGCGATGGACAGGGGAAATTCTACGAGCAGTACTTC CASSDGQGKFYEQYF
TRBJ2-7 TRBV6-6 - - 13 TGTGCCAGCAGTTACCCACCCAGGGACGAGCAGTACTTC CASSYPPRDEQYF
TRBJ2-3 TRBV4-1 TRBD1 - 14 TGCGCCAGCAGCCTGGGACAGGGCACAGATACGCAGTATTTT CASSLGQGTDTQYF
TRBJ1-6 TRBV28 TRBD1 - 14 TGTGCCAGCAGTCCCTACAGGGGAAATTCACCCCTCCACTTT CASSPYRGNSPLHF
TRBJ2-1 TRBV11-2 TRBD2 - 17 TGTGCCAGCAGCCCGCACTTGGGACTAGCGGGTTACAATGAGCAGTTCTTC CASSPHLGLAGYNEQFF
TRBJ1-1 TRBV28 - few 17 TGTGCCAGCAGTTCAGCCTCATACAGGGAGATGAACACTGAAGCTTTCTTT CASSSASYREMNTEAFF
TRBJ2-1 TRBV9 - - 13 TGTGCCAGCAGCGTAGGGTCGAACAATGAGCAGTTCTTC CASSVGSNNEQFF
TRBJ1-3 TRBV7-9 - - 17 TGTGCCAGCAGCTTAGCGTGGGGCGGTTTCTCTGGAAACACCATATATTTT CASSLAWGGFSGNTIYF